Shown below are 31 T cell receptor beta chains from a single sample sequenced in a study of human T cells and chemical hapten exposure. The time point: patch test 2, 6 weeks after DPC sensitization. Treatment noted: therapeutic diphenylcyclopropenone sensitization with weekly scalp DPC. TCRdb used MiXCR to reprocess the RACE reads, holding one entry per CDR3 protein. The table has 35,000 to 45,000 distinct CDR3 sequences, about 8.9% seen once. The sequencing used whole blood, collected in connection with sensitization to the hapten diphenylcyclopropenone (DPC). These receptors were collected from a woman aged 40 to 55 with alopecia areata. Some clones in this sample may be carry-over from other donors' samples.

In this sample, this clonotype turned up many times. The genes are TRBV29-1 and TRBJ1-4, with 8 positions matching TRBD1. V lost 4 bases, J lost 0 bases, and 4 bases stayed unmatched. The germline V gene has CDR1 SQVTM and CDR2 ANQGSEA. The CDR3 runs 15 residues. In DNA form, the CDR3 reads TGCAGCGTTGGGGACAGGCAATCAACTAATGAAAAACTGTTTTTT. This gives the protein CSVGDRQSTNEKLFF.

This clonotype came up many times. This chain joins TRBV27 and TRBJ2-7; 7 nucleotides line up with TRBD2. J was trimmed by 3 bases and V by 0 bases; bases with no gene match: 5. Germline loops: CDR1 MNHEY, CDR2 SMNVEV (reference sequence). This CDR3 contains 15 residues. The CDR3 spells CASSLSRRGDYEQYF. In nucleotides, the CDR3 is TGTGCCAGCAGTTTATCGCGACGGGGGGACTACGAGCAGTACTTC.

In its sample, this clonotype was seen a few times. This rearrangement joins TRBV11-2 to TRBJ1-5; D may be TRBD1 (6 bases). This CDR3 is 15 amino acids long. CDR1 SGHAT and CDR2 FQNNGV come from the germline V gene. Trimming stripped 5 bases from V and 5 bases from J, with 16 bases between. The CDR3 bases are TGTGCCAGCAGCAAAGGTTGGGGGCACGATCAGCCCCAGCATTTT. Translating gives CASSKGWGHDQPQHF. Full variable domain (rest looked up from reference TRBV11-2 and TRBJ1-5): EAGVAQSPRYKIIEKRQSVAFWCNPISGHATLYWYQQILGQGPKLLIQFQNNGVVDDSQLPKDRFSAERLKGVDSTLKIQPAKLEDSAVYLCASSKGWGHDQPQHFGDGTRLSIL.

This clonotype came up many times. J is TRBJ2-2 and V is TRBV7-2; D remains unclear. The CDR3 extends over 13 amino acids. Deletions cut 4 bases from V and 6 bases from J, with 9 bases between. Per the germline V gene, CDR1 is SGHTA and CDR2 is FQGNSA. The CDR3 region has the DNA TGTGCCAGCAGCTCTAGTCCCCCCGGGGAGCTGTTTTTT. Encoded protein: CASSSSPPGELFF.

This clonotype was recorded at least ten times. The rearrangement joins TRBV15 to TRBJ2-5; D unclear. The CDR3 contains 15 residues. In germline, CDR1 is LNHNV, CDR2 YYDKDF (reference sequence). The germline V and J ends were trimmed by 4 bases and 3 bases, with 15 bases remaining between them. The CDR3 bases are TGTGCCACCAGCAAGAGAGTGGCGATTGAAGAGACCCAGTACTTC. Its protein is CATSKRVAIEETQYF.

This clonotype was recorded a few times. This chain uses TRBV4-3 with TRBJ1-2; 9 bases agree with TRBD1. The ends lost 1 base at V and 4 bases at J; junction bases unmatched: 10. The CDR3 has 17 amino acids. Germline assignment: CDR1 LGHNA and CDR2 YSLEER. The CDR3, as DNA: TGCGCCAGCAGCCAAGTAATCCGGACGGGACAGGGCTATGGCTACACCTTC. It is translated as CASSQVIRTGQGYGYTF.

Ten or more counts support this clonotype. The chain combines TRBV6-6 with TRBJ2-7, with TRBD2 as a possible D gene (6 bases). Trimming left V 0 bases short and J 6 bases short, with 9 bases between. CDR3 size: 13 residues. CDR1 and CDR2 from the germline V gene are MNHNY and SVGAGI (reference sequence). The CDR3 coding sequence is TGTGCCAGCAGTTACTCGGAGGGGACCGAGCAGTACTTC. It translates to CASSYSEGTEQYF.

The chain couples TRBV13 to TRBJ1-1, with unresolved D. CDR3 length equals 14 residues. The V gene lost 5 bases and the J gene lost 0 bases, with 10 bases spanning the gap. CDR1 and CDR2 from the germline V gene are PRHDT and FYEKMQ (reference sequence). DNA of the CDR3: TGTGCCAGCAGCGGTATTTCATTGAACACTGAAGCTTTCTTT. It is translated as CASSGISLNTEAFF.

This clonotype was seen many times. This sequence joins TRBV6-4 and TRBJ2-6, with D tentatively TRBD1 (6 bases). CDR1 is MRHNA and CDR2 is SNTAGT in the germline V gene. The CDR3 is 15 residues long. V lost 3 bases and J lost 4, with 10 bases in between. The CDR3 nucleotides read TGTGCCAGCAGTGAAGGGGGAACGGGGGCCAACGTCCTGACTTTC. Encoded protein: CASSEGGTGANVLTF.

The CDR3 region is CAISESAAGTGELFF. The CDR3 DNA reads as TGTGCCATCAGTGAGTCAGCGGCGGGGACCGGGGAGCTGTTTTTT. The chain uses TRBV10-3 and TRBJ2-2, with D tentatively TRBD2 (6 bases). Germline V gene sequence: CDR1 ENHRY, CDR2 SYGVKD. Trimming pared 0 bases from V and 5 bases from J, leaving 10 bases between. This CDR3 is built from 15 residues.

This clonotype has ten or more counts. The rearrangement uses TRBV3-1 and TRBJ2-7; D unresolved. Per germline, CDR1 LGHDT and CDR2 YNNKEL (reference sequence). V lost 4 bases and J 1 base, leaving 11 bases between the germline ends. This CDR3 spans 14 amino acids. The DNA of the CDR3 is TGTGCCAGCAGCCGAGGCCCAGGTTCCTACGAGCAGTACTTC. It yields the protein CASSRGPGSYEQYF.

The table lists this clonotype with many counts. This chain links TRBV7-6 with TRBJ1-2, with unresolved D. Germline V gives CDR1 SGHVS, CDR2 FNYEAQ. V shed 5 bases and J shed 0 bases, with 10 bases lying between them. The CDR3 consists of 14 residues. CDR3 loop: CASSPSRANYGYTF. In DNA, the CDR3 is TGTGCCAGCAGCCCTTCGAGGGCTAACTATGGCTACACCTTC.

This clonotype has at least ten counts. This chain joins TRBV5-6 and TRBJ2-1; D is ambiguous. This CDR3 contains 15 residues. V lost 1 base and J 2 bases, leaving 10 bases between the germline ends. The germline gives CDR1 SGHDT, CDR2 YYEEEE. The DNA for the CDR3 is TGTGCCAGCAGCTTGTTGCGGACCCCCTACAATGAGCAGTTCTTC. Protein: CASSLLRTPYNEQFF.

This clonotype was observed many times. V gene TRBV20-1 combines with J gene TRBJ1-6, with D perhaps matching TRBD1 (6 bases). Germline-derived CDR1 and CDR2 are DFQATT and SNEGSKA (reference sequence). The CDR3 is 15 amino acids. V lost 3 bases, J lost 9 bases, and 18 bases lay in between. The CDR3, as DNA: TGCAGTGCTAGTGACCCCGGGGGGGCTAGTTCACCCCTCCACTTT. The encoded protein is CSASDPGGASSPLHF.

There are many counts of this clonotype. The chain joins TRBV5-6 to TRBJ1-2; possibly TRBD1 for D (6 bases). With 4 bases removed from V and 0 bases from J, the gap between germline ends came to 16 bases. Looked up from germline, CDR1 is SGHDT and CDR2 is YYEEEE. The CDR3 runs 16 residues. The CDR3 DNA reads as TGTGCCAGCAGCCGCCAAGGACAGACCTCTAACTATGGCTACACCTTC. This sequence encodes CASSRQGQTSNYGYTF.

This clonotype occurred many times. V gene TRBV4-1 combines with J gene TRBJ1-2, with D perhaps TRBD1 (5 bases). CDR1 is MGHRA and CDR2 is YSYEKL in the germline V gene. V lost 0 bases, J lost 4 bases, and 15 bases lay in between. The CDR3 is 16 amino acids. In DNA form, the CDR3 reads TGCGCCAGCAGCCAAGAAGCGGCAGGGCTATCCTATGGCTACACCTTC. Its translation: CASSQEAAGLSYGYTF.

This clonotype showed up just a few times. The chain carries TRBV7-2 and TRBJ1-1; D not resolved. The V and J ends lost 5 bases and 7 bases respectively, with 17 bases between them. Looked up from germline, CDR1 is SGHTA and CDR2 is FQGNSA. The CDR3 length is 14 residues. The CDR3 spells CASSPSGSRGEAFF. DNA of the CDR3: TGTGCCAGCAGCCCTTCAGGTTCCCGGGGTGAAGCTTTCTTT. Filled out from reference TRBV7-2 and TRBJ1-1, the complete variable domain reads GAGVSQSPSNKVTEKGKDVELRCDPISGHTALYWYRQSLGQGLEFLIYFQGNSAPDKSGLPSDRFSAERTGGSVSTLTIQRTQQEDSAVYLCASSPSGSRGEAFFGQGTRLTVV.

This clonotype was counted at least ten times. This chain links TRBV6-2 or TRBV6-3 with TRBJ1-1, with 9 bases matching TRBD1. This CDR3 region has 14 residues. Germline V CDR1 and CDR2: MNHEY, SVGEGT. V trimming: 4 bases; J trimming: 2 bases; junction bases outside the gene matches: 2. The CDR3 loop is CASSLGQGNTEAFF. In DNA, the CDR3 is TGTGCCAGCAGTTTGGGACAGGGAAACACTGAAGCTTTCTTT.

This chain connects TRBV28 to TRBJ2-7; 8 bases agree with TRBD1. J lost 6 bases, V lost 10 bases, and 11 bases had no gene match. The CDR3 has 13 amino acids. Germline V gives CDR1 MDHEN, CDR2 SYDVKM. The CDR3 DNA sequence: TGTGCCACCGGGCCCCAGGGGGCTTTCGAGCAGTACTTC. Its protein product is CATGPQGAFEQYF.

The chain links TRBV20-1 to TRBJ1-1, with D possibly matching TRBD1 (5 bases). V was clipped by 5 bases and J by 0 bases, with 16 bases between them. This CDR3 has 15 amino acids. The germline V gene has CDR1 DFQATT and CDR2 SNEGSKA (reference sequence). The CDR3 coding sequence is TGCAGTGCTGCCGGGGCAAAAACTTTGAACACTGAAGCTTTCTTT. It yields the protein CSAAGAKTLNTEAFF.

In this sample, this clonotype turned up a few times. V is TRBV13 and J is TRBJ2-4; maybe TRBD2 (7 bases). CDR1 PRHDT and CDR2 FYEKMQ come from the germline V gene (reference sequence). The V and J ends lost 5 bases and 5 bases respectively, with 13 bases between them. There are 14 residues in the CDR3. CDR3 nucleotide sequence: TGTGCCAGCAGCCTAAGGGAGGGGGAAAACATTCAGTACTTC. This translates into CASSLREGENIQYF.

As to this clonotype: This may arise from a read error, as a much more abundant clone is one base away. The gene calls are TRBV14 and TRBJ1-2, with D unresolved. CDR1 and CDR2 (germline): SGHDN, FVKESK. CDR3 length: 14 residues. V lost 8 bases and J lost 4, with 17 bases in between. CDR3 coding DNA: TGTGCCAGCTGCCCTAATAACTGGGGCTATGGCTACACCTTC. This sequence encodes CASCPNNWGYGYTF.

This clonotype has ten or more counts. CDR3 DNA sequence: TGTGCCAGCAGTTACACGAGGGTCACTGAAGCTTTCTTT. Translated: CASSYTRVTEAFF. The chain recombines TRBV6-2 or TRBV6-3 with TRBJ1-1, with no clear D. Deletions cut 2 bases from V and 4 bases from J, with 8 bases between. Germline CDR1 and CDR2: MNHEY and SVGEGT. This CDR3 has 13 residues.

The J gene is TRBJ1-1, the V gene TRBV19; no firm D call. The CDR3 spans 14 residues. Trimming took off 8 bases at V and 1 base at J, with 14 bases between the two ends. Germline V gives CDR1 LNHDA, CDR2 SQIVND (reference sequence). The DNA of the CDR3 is TGTGCCAGTCGACCTCCCCGCCAGAACACTGAAGCTTTCTTT. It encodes CASRPPRQNTEAFF.

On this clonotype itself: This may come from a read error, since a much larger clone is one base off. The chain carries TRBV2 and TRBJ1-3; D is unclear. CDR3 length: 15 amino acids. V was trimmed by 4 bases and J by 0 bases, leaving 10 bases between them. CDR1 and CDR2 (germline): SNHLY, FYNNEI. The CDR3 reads CASSAAAFSGNTIYF. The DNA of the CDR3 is TGTGCCAGCAGTGCCGCAGCATTCTCTGGAAACACCATATATTTT.

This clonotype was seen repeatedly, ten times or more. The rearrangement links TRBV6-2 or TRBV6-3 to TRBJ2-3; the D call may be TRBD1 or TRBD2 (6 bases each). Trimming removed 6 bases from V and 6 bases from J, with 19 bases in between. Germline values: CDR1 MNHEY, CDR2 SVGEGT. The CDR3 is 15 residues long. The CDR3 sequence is CASSPTGAPSDTQYF. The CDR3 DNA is TGTGCCAGCAGCCCCACGGGGGCCCCATCGGATACGCAGTATTTT.

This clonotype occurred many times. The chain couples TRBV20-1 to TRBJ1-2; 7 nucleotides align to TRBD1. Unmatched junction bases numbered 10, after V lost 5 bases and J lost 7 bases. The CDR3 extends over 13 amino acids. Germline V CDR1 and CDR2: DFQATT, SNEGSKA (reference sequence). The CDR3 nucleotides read TGCAGTGCTGGGACAGTAGAGTTGGGTGGCTACACCTTC. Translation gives CSAGTVELGGYTF.

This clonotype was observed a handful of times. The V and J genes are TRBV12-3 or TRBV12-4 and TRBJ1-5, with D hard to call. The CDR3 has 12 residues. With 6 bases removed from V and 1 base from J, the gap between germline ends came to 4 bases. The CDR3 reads CASRQSNQPQHF. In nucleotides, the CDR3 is TGTGCCAGCAGACAGAGCAATCAGCCCCAGCATTTT.

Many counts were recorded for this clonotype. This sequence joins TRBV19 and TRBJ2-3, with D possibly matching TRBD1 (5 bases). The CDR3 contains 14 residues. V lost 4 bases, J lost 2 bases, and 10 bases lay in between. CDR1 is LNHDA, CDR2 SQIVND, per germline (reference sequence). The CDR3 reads CASSKQGNTDTQYF. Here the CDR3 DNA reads TGTGCCAGTAGTAAGCAGGGTAACACAGATACGCAGTATTTT.

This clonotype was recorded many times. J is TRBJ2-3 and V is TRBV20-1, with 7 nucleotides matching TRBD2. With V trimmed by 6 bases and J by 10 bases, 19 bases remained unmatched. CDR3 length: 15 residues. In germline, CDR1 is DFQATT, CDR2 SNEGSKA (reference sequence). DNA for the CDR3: TGCAGTGCGGCCCCGACTAGCTGGGGTCTATATGCGCAGTATTTT. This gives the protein CSAAPTSWGLYAQYF.

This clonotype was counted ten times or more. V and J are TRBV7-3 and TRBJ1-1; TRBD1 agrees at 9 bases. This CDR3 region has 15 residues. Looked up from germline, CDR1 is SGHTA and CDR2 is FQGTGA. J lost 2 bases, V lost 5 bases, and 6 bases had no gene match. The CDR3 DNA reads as TGTGCCAGCAGCCCACAGGGACAGGGAAACACTGAAGCTTTCTTT. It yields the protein CASSPQGQGNTEAFF. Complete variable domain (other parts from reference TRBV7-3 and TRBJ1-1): GAGVSQTPSNKVTEKGKYVELRCDPISGHTALYWYRQSLGQGPEFLIYFQGTGAADDSGLPNDRFFAVRPEGSVSTLKIQRTERGDSAVYLCASSPQGQGNTEAFFGQGTRLTVV.